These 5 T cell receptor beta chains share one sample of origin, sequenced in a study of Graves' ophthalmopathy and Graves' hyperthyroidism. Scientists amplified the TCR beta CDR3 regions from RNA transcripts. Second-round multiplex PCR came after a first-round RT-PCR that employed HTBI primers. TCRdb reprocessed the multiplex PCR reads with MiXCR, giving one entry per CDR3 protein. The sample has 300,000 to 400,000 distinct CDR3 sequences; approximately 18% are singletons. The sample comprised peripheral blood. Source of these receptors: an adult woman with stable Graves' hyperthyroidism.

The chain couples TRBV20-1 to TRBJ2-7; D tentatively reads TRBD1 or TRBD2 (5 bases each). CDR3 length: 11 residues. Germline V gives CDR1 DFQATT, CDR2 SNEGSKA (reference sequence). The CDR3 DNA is TGCAGCGGGGACGAATCCTACGAGCAGTACTTC. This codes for CSGDESYEQYF.

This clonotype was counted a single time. The CDR3 protein is CASSLNPGQGPRTEAFF. The CDR3 DNA sequence: TGTGCCAGCAGCCTTAACCCGGGACAGGGACCGAGGACTGAAGCTTTCTTT. The genes are TRBV11-2 and TRBJ1-1; 9 bases map to TRBD1. There are 17 residues in the CDR3. In germline, CDR1 is SGHAT, CDR2 FQNNGV. V was clipped by 5 bases and J by 5 bases; unmatched bases: 15. Complete variable domain (other parts from reference TRBV11-2 and TRBJ1-1): EAGVAQSPRYKIIEKRQSVAFWCNPISGHATLYWYQQILGQGPKLLIQFQNNGVVDDSQLPKDRFSAERLKGVDSTLKIQPAKLEDSAVYLCASSLNPGQGPRTEAFFGQGTRLTVV.

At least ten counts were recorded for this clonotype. The CDR3 nucleotides are TGCGCCAGCAGCCAAGATGAGACAGGGGGCTACGAGCAGTACTTC. It yields the protein CASSQDETGGYEQYF. The V gene is TRBV4-1, the J gene TRBJ2-7, with 9 nucleotides matching TRBD1. From germline, CDR1 is MGHRA and CDR2 YSYEKL. V lost 0 bases to trimming and J lost 3 bases; unmatched junction nucleotides: 3. This CDR3 comprises 15 residues.

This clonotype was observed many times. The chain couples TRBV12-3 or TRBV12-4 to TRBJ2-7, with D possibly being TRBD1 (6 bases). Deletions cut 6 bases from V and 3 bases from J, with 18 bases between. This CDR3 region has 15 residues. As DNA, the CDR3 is TGTGCCAGCAGCCCCCAATGGGGCAGGGGCTACGAGCAGTACTTC. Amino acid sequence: CASSPQWGRGYEQYF.

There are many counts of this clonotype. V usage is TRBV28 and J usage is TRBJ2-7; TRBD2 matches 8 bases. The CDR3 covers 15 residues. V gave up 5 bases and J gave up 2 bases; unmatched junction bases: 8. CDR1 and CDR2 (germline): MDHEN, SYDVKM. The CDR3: CASSNRLAPTYEQYF. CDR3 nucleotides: TGTGCCAGCAGTAATCGACTAGCGCCTACCTACGAGCAGTACTTC.